Below are 14 T cell receptor beta chains sequenced from a single sample in a study of blood T cells in healthy people across ages. Sample-barcoded 5' priming and a J-beta primer mix drove a second PCR of roughly 6 to 12 cycles. TCRdb independently ran MiXCR on the 5' RACE reads; one entry per CDR3 protein. This sample has roughly 800,000 distinct CDR3 sequences, with about 53% found just once. Sequenced material: blood. The receptors originated from a man aged 80 or over in good health.

This chain's CDR3 is CASSHIGGTSGANVLTF. Written as DNA, the CDR3 is TGTGCCAGCAGCCATATCGGGGGCACTTCTGGGGCCAACGTCCTGACTTTC. This chain links TRBV4-2 with TRBJ2-6, with D possibly being TRBD1 or TRBD2 (6 bases each). The CDR3 spans 17 residues. Germline V gene sequence: CDR1 LGHNA, CDR2 YNFKEQ. V was pared by 3 bases and J by 1 base, with 13 bases between.

The chain uses TRBV3-1 and TRBJ2-1; possible D gene TRBD2, 6 bases. Germline V gene lookup returns CDR1 LGHDT and CDR2 YNNKEL (reference sequence). The CDR3 has 14 residues. V lost 4 bases, J lost 12 bases, and 19 bases lay in between. CDR3 bases: TGTGCCAGCAGCCCCACTAGGAACCCCGGGGGGCAGTTCTTC. Translating gives CASSPTRNPGGQFF.

The sample holds a few counts of this clonotype. The CDR3 is CSASQGPNQPQHF. The CDR3, as DNA: TGCAGTGCTAGCCAGGGACCCAATCAGCCCCAGCATTTT. The J gene is TRBJ1-5, the V gene TRBV20-1; a possible D gene is TRBD1 (5 bases). The V gene's germline CDR1 is DFQATT and CDR2 SNEGSKA (reference sequence). CDR3 length: 13 residues. Trimming removed 3 bases from V and 3 bases from J, with 9 bases in between.

This sequence joins TRBV6-5 and TRBJ2-5, with 15 bases identical to TRBD2. The end of the DNA aligns better with TRBJ2-7, so the J call may be wrong. The CDR3 runs to 16 residues. Per germline, CDR1 MNHEY and CDR2 SVGAGI. As DNA, the CDR3 is TGTGCCAGCAGTTGGGGGACTAGCGGGAGGCTATACGAGCAGTACTTC. Translation gives CASSWGTSGRLYEQYF.

The chain has TRBV10-3 and TRBJ2-1, with 10 bases that match TRBD2. The germline V gene encodes CDR1 ENHRY and CDR2 SYGVKD. V was clipped by 6 bases and J by 5 bases; unmatched bases: 7. This CDR3 is 15 amino acids long. The chain's CDR3 is CAISKQREGNNEQFF. CDR3 DNA: TGTGCCATCAGCAAGCAGCGGGAGGGGAACAATGAGCAGTTCTTC.

The rearrangement links TRBV5-8 to TRBJ2-5; D tentatively fits TRBD1 or TRBD2 (5 bases each). The CDR3 is made up of 15 amino acids. Germline V CDR1 and CDR2: SGHTS, YDEGEE. V lost 2 bases to trimming and J lost 5 bases, with 16 bases between them. CDR3 sequence (DNA): TGTGCCAGCAGCTTTCAGGGAGAGTTTCGGGAGACCCAGTACTTC. This codes for CASSFQGEFRETQYF.

The chain links TRBV20-1 to TRBJ2-1, with D perhaps matching TRBD2 (7 bases). Germline values: CDR1 DFQATT, CDR2 SNEGSKA (reference sequence). The germline V and J ends were trimmed by 5 bases and 6 bases, with 17 bases remaining between them. CDR3 length: 14 amino acids. CDR3 nucleotide sequence: TGCAGTGCTGGACTAGTGGAACAGGGCAATGAGCAGTTCTTC. Its translation: CSAGLVEQGNEQFF.

The chain couples TRBV5-1 to TRBJ1-1; D is undetermined. The germline V gene encodes CDR1 SGHRS and CDR2 YFSETQ. Trimming took 0 bases from V and 2 from J, leaving 11 bases between them. CDR3 length: 15 amino acids. CDR3 sequence: CASSLAPELNTEAFF. The CDR3 bases are TGCGCCAGCAGCTTGGCCCCGGAGCTCAACACTGAAGCTTTCTTT.

The V and J genes are TRBV10-1 and TRBJ2-7; 9 bases map to TRBD2. J was trimmed by 2 bases and V by 4 bases; bases with no gene match: 9. The germline CDR1 and CDR2 sequences are WNHNN and SYGVQD (reference sequence). The CDR3 runs 16 residues. CDR3 bases: TGCGCCAGCAGTGGAGGTAGCGGGAGTATCACCTACGAGCAGTACTTC. Protein product: CASSGGSGSITYEQYF.

This clonotype was picked up a small number of times. V and J are TRBV29-1 and TRBJ1-2, with 12 nucleotides matching TRBD1. The CDR3 sequence is 14 residues long. Germline V CDR1 and CDR2: SQVTM, ANQGSEA. V lost 7 bases to trimming and J lost 3 bases; unmatched junction nucleotides: 6. This CDR3 is CSAGQGAQDYGYTF. Written as DNA, the CDR3 is TGCAGCGCGGGACAGGGGGCACAGGACTATGGCTACACCTTC.

The chain employs TRBV11-2 and TRBJ2-1, with D maybe TRBD2 (7 bases). This CDR3 contains 15 residues. Germline V lookup: CDR1 SGHAT, CDR2 FQNNGV. Trimming removed 6 bases at V and 2 bases at J, with 14 bases between. This CDR3 is CASSSEGGAYNEQFF. The CDR3 DNA is TGTGCCAGCAGTTCGGAGGGGGGGGCCTACAATGAGCAGTTCTTC.

V and J are TRBV12-5 and TRBJ2-7; perhaps TRBD2 as D (5 bases). The length of the CDR3 is 13 residues. Trimming removed 7 bases at V and 2 bases at J, with 12 bases between. The germline gives CDR1 LGHNT, CDR2 FRNRAP. CDR3 DNA: TGTGCTAGTGCACTCGGGGTCACCTACGAGCAGTACTTC. Protein product: CASALGVTYEQYF.

This clonotype came up once. DNA for the CDR3: TGTGCCAGCAGTGGCGGCAGGCCTCAAGAGACCCAGTACTTC. It encodes CASSGGRPQETQYF. V usage is TRBV27 and J usage is TRBJ2-5; no reliable D call. The CDR3 is 14 residues long. With 5 bases removed from V and 2 bases from J, the gap between germline ends came to 12 bases. Germline V CDR1 and CDR2: MNHEY, SMNVEV (reference sequence).

The chain recombines TRBV24-1 with TRBJ1-5; D not resolved. The CDR3 covers 13 residues. Per germline, CDR1 KGHDR and CDR2 SFDVKD. V was trimmed by 4 bases and J by 4 bases, leaving 7 bases between them. The CDR3 DNA follows: TGTGCCACCAGTGACCGAGTAAATCAGCCCCAGCATTTT. Protein product: CATSDRVNQPQHF.